Below, 20 T cell receptor beta chains from the same sample are listed, as sequenced in a study of blood T cell repertoires in COVID-19. Clones were read by immunoSEQ multiplex PCR, and TCRdb kept only the in-frame ones, dropping some. The sample includes 31,000 or so clones, 90% seen only once; the top ten take around 1.5%. Material: peripheral blood. The receptors come from a man in his 60s with active COVID-19.

This clone was seen only a few times. The chain combines TRBV4-1 with TRBJ2-7; TRBD1 is a possible D gene (5 bases). This CDR3 region has 18 residues. V was clipped by 0 bases and J by 6 bases, with 24 bases between them. Germline lookup yields CDR1 MGHRA and CDR2 YSYEKL. The CDR3 nucleotides read TGCGCCAGCAGCCAAGAAACGGCGGCAGGGATCGGCACACGCGAGCAGTACTTC. It encodes CASSQETAAGIGTREQYF.

J is TRBJ2-5 and V is TRBV30; no firm D call. CDR1 and CDR2 (germline): GTSNPN, SVGIG (reference sequence). CDR3 length equals 15 residues. The V end lost 7 bases, the J end lost 1 base, and 19 bases lay between the germline ends. For the CDR3, the DNA is TGTGCCTTTACTATGGCGGCCAGATTCCAAGAGACCCAGTACTTC. Translation gives CAFTMAARFQETQYF.

V usage is TRBV7-9 and J usage is TRBJ2-2; 8 bases match TRBD1. CDR1 and CDR2 (germline): SEHNR, FQNEAQ (reference sequence). The CDR3 spans 17 residues. With V trimmed by 3 bases and J by 1 base, 7 bases remained unmatched. In DNA, the CDR3 is TGTGCCAGCAGCTTCGGGACAGGCTGGGGGAACACCGGGGAGCTGTTTTTT. It is translated as CASSFGTGWGNTGELFF.

The chain joins TRBV7-2 to TRBJ2-7; 8 positions match TRBD2. V shed 5 bases, J shed 5 bases, and the junction held 8 bases outside the gene matches. Germline assignment: CDR1 SGHTA and CDR2 FQGNSA. CDR3 length: 14 amino acids. CDR3 loop: CASSPSGGNHEQYF. CDR3 nucleotides: TGTGCCAGCAGCCCAAGCGGGGGAAACCACGAGCAGTACTTC.

V usage is TRBV5-8 and J usage is TRBJ1-5, with 8 bases that match TRBD1. Germline loops: CDR1 SGHTS, CDR2 YDEGEE. Trimming at V came to 2 bases and at J to 6 bases, leaving 7 bases not matched to a gene. The CDR3 runs to 15 residues. This CDR3 reads CASSFVQGVSQPQHF. CDR3 in DNA: TGTGCCAGCAGCTTCGTACAGGGGGTTAGTCAGCCCCAGCATTTT.

The chain carries TRBV11-3 and TRBJ1-2, with D possibly TRBD1 on 6 matching bases. CDR3 length equals 13 residues. Germline CDR1 and CDR2: SGHNT and YENEEA. V gave up 4 bases and J gave up 5 bases, with 11 bases separating them. The CDR3 is CASSSGQGYGYTF. DNA of the CDR3: TGTGCCAGCAGCTCGGGACAAGGATATGGCTACACCTTC. Full variable domain (rest looked up from reference TRBV11-3 and TRBJ1-2): EAGVVQSPRYKIIEKKQPVAFWCNPISGHNTLYWYLQNLGQGPELLIRYENEEAVDDSQLPKDRFSAERLKGVDSTLKIQPAELGDSAVYLCASSSGQGYGYTFGSGTRLTVV.

The CDR3 sequence is CASSQDFGGYTF. CDR3 DNA sequence: TGCGCCAGCAGCCAAGATTTCGGGGGCTACACCTTC. The chain couples TRBV4-1 to TRBJ1-2, with D unresolved. V shed 0 bases and J shed 8 bases, with 7 bases lying between them. Germline V lookup: CDR1 MGHRA, CDR2 YSYEKL. CDR3 length: 12 residues.

The chain is built from TRBV6-2 or TRBV6-3 and TRBJ1-5, with D hard to call. Trimming removed 2 bases at V and 9 bases at J, with 5 bases between. CDR3 length: 11 residues. In germline, CDR1 is MNHEY, CDR2 SVGEGT. The chain's CDR3 is CASSYPGPQHF. The CDR3 DNA reads as TGTGCCAGCAGTTACCCGGGGCCCCAGCATTTT.

The CDR3 nucleotides are TGTGCCAGCAGCCGGACAGGGAGGGGTGGCTACACCTTC. Translating gives CASSRTGRGGYTF. The chain combines TRBV6-5 with TRBJ1-2; 8 nucleotides agree with TRBD1. CDR1 is MNHEY, CDR2 SVGAGI, per germline. CDR3 length: 13 residues. The V segment lost 6 bases and the J segment 7 bases; nucleotides outside the gene matches: 7.

This clone has a single count. The rearrangement links TRBV2 to TRBJ2-5, with a possible D match to TRBD2 (6 bases). From germline, CDR1 is SNHLY and CDR2 FYNNEI. CDR3 size: 13 residues. The V gene lost 8 bases and the J gene lost 5 bases, with 15 bases spanning the gap. The CDR3 spells CASFLAGFETQYF. The CDR3 DNA follows: TGTGCCAGCTTCCTGGCGGGGTTTGAGACCCAGTACTTC.

This sequence joins TRBV15 and TRBJ1-2, with 9 positions matching TRBD1. The CDR3 spans 15 residues. Germline V gene data show CDR1 as LNHNV and CDR2 as YYDKDF (reference sequence). V trimming: 3 bases; J trimming: 4 bases; junction bases outside the gene matches: 6. The CDR3, as DNA: TGTGCCACCAGCAGCCCGGACAGGGGACTCTATGGCTACACCTTC. Amino acids: CATSSPDRGLYGYTF.

Within the sample, this clone is medium-sized. The rearrangement joins TRBV3-1 (or the pseudogene TRBV3-2) to TRBJ2-7; no clear D. The CDR3 consists of 13 residues. Trimming shortened V by 0 bases and J by 5 bases, and 8 bases separated the two germline ends. Germline V gene data show CDR1 as LGHDT and CDR2 as YNNKEL (reference sequence). The chain's CDR3 is CASSQENGDEQYF. CDR3 nucleotide sequence: TGTGCCAGCAGCCAAGAGAACGGAGACGAGCAGTACTTC.

The chain has TRBV9 and TRBJ1-2; TRBD1 aligns across 9 bases. Unmatched junction bases numbered 7, after V lost 3 bases and J lost 4 bases. CDR3 length: 15 residues. From germline, CDR1 is SGDLS and CDR2 YYNGEE. The CDR3 spells CASSGGTGKGYGYTF. As DNA, the CDR3 is TGTGCCAGCAGCGGCGGGACAGGGAAGGGCTATGGCTACACCTTC.

The chain employs TRBV28 and TRBJ2-7; maybe TRBD1 (6 bases). V dropped 6 bases and J dropped 4 bases, with 16 bases sitting between them. From germline, CDR1 is MDHEN and CDR2 SYDVKM. The CDR3 length is 14 residues. CDR3 sequence: CASRAARGAYEQYF. CDR3 coding DNA: TGTGCCAGCAGGGCCGCCAGGGGAGCTTACGAGCAGTACTTC.

The CDR3 DNA follows: TGTGCCAGCAGCTCCTACAGGGCCGGGGAGCTGTTTTTT. Translated, it gives CASSSYRAGELFF. This chain links TRBV12-3 or TRBV12-4 with TRBJ2-2; perhaps TRBD1 as D (6 bases). The CDR3 is 13 amino acids. The V end lost 6 bases, the J end lost 6 bases, and 11 bases lay between the germline ends.

This clone was detected only a few times. The chain recombines TRBV24-1 with TRBJ2-7; 9 positions agree with TRBD2. The CDR3 runs 14 residues. The V segment lost 5 bases and the J segment 6 bases; nucleotides outside the gene matches: 7. Germline CDR1 is KGHDR and CDR2 is SFDVKD. CDR3 nucleotides: TGTGCCACCAGTGCCCGCGGGGGGGCCGCCGAGCAGTACTTC. It is translated as CATSARGGAAEQYF.

This chain uses TRBV5-1 with TRBJ1-2; TRBD1 matches at 11 bases. The CDR3 has 14 residues. V was clipped by 1 base and J by 6 bases; unmatched bases: 2. The germline CDR1 and CDR2 sequences are SGHRS and YFSETQ. The CDR3 loop reads CASSLSGQGDGYTF. Here the CDR3 DNA reads TGCGCCAGCAGCTTGTCGGGACAGGGGGATGGCTACACCTTC.

The gene calls are TRBV19 and TRBJ1-2, with 7 bases that match TRBD1. The CDR3 extends over 15 amino acids. V gave up 4 bases and J gave up 2 bases; unmatched junction bases: 7. Germline loops: CDR1 LNHDA, CDR2 SQIVND (reference sequence). The CDR3 is CASSSGQATNYGYTF. CDR3 bases: TGTGCCAGTAGTAGCGGACAGGCCACCAACTATGGCTACACCTTC.

This chain connects TRBV4-3 to TRBJ2-7; D ambiguous. V was trimmed by 0 bases and J by 6 bases, leaving 15 bases between them. The CDR3 contains 15 residues. Germline CDR1 reads LGHNA; CDR2 reads YSLEER. The CDR3 loop reads CASSQDYFATVEQYF. CDR3 bases: TGCGCCAGCAGCCAAGATTACTTTGCCACAGTCGAGCAGTACTTC.

This clone has only a few counts. The J gene is TRBJ2-3, the V gene TRBV18, with TRBD2 identical over 8 bases. In germline, CDR1 is KGHSH, CDR2 LQKENI. V gave up 3 bases and J gave up 3 bases; unmatched junction bases: 5. This CDR3 is built from 15 residues. This chain's CDR3 is CASSPVQRGTDTQYF. CDR3 in DNA: TGTGCCAGCTCACCGGTCCAGCGGGGGACAGATACGCAGTATTTT.